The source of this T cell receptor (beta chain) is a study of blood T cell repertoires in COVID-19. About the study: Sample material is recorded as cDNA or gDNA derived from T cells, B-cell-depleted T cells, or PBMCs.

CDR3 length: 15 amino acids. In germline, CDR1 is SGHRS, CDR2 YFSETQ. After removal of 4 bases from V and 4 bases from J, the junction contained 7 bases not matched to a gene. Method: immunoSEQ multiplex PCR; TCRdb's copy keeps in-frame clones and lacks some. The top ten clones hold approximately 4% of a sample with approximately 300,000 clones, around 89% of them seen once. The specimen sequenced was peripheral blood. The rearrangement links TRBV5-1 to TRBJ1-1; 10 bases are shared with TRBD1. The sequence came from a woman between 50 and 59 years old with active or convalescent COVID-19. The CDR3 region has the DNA TGCGCCAGCAGCCCCCGGACAGGGGGGAGCACTGAAGCTTTCTTT. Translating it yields CASSPRTGGSTEAFF.